What follows describes a single T cell receptor (beta chain). This entry comes from a study of beta chain features in type 1 diabetes. The investigators reverse transcribed all of the isolated RNA, so they sequenced expressed TCRB transcripts. Clones were read by immunoSEQ multiplex PCR, and TCRdb kept only the in-frame ones, dropping some. The data contain about 240,000 clones, 27% of them singletons. The sequencing input was central memory CD4+ T cells from blood. The clonotype comes from a young man in good health.

The CDR3 sequence: CASKPLGGPSTDTQYF. CDR3 coding DNA: TGTGCCAGTAAGCCCCTCGGCGGGCCCAGCACAGATACGCAGTATTTT. The chain is built from TRBV2 and TRBJ2-3, with a tentative D call TRBD2 (5 bases). The germline V gene encodes CDR1 SNHLY and CDR2 FYNNEI. Trimming took 9 bases from V and 0 from J, leaving 19 bases between them. The CDR3 has 16 residues. The whole variable domain, remainder taken from reference TRBV2 and TRBJ2-3, is EPEVTQTPSHQVTQMGQEVILRCVPISNHLYFYWYRQILGQKVEFLVSFYNNEISEKSEIFDDQFSVERPDGSNFTLKIRSTKLEDSAMYFCASKPLGGPSTDTQYFGPGTRLTVL.